These 20 T cell receptor beta chains were sequenced from one sample in a study of blood T cell repertoires in COVID-19 (dated by TCRdb to 2019 to 2021). Library preparation used the immunoSEQ multiplex PCR assay. TCRdb re-hosts the immuneACCESS table, in-frame sequences only. Its copies lack some clones; in the studies checked, an unresolved V gene accounts for under half of them, and the cause for the rest is not known. The sample profile shows approximately 230,000 clones; about nine tenths of them were found once. Of the sample, 2.2% falls within the top ten clones. The sequencing input was peripheral blood. Every receptor here comes from a man aged 25-40 years who had recovered from COVID-19.

This rearrangement joins TRBV6-5 to TRBJ2-5, with D unresolved. The CDR3 covers 12 residues. In germline, CDR1 is MNHEY, CDR2 SVGAGI. Between the trimmed V and J ends, which lost 10 bases and 5 bases, there was a span of 14 bases. CDR3 region: CATRPNRETQYF. The CDR3 bases are TGTGCCACCAGGCCCAATCGGGAGACCCAGTACTTC.

The chain carries TRBV7-2 and TRBJ2-1; D not certain. CDR3 length: 16 residues. The germline V gene has CDR1 SGHTA and CDR2 FQGNSA. Between the trimmed V and J ends, which lost 2 bases and 0 bases, there was a span of 11 bases. The CDR3 region has the DNA TGTGCCAGCAGCTTATCGGTAAGGAGCTCCTACAATGAGCAGTTCTTC. Translated: CASSLSVRSSYNEQFF.

The chain combines TRBV7-2 with TRBJ1-2; 7 nucleotides agree with TRBD1. V was clipped by 4 bases and J by 8 bases; unmatched bases: 7. CDR1 and CDR2 from the germline V gene are SGHTA and FQGNSA. The CDR3 has 13 residues. As DNA, the CDR3 is TGTGCCAGCAGCTCCGACAGGGCGCGCGGCTACACCTTC. Protein product: CASSSDRARGYTF.

The chain combines TRBV6-5 with TRBJ2-3; the match to TRBD1 covers 8 bases. Germline CDR1 is MNHEY and CDR2 is SVGAGI. V lost 4 bases to trimming and J lost 4 bases; unmatched junction nucleotides: 4. The CDR3 is made up of 14 amino acids. CDR3 residues: CASSSTGGSDTQYF. The CDR3 DNA sequence: TGTGCCAGCAGTTCTACAGGGGGTTCAGATACGCAGTATTTT.

The V and J genes are TRBV30 and TRBJ2-5; 8 bases map to TRBD1. Germline loops: CDR1 GTSNPN, CDR2 SVGIG (reference sequence). The CDR3 is 16 amino acids. Trimming took 2 bases from V and 3 from J; bases not matched to a gene: 11. CDR3 coding DNA: TGTGCCTGGAGTAATCCGCGCAGGGGGCGCAAAGAGACCCAGTACTTC. This encodes CAWSNPRRGRKETQYF. Using reference TRBV30 and TRBJ2-5 for the parts outside the CDR3, the full variable domain is SQTIHQWPATLVQPVGSPLSLECTVEGTSNPNLYWYRQAAGRGLQLLFYSVGIGQISSEVPQNLSASRPQDRQFILSSKKLLLSDSGFYLCAWSNPRRGRKETQYFGPGTRLLVL.

V is TRBV18 and J is TRBJ1-2; 9 bases map to TRBD1. Germline CDR1 and CDR2: KGHSH and LQKENI. The J segment lost 4 bases and the V segment lost 0 bases, leaving 9 bases of the junction unmatched. This CDR3 has 17 amino acids. The DNA of the CDR3 is TGTGCCAGCTCACCACCGTCGGGCACAGGGGGCGTCTATGGCTACACCTTC. It encodes CASSPPSGTGGVYGYTF.

This clone was counted once. V and J are TRBV6-6 and TRBJ2-7; 8 positions match TRBD2. The V segment lost 5 bases and the J segment 5 bases; nucleotides outside the gene matches: 11. Germline CDR1 MNHNY, CDR2 SVGAGI (reference sequence). The CDR3 contains 15 residues. CDR3 DNA: TGTGCCAGCAGTACGGATGGGGGCGGGGGGCACGAGCAGTACTTC. It specifies CASSTDGGGGHEQYF.

The rearrangement uses TRBV4-3 and TRBJ2-1, with 10 nucleotides matching TRBD2. CDR3 size: 16 residues. V lost 3 bases and J lost 3; bases outside the gene matches: 5. Germline V lookup: CDR1 LGHNA, CDR2 YSLEER. CDR3 region: CASSQTLAGHYNEQFF. CDR3 DNA: TGCGCCAGCAGCCAGACACTAGCGGGGCACTACAATGAGCAGTTCTTC.

The chain has TRBV7-8 and TRBJ2-5, with no clear D. Germline V gene sequence: CDR1 SGHVS, CDR2 FQNEAQ. Trimming cost V 1 base and J 3 bases, with 12 bases left between them. CDR3 size: 15 residues. The CDR3 DNA sequence: TGTGCCAGCAGCTTAGATGGGCAGCCCAAAGAGACCCAGTACTTC. Residues: CASSLDGQPKETQYF.

The chain employs TRBV5-1 and TRBJ2-2; tentative D call: TRBD2 (6 bases). Germline loops: CDR1 SGHRS, CDR2 YFSETQ. The CDR3 contains 13 residues. Between the trimmed V and J ends, which lost 6 bases and 4 bases, there was a span of 10 bases. This CDR3 is CASNGGGTGELFF. In DNA, the CDR3 is TGCGCCAGCAATGGGGGAGGCACCGGGGAGCTGTTTTTT.

DNA of the CDR3: TGTGCCAGCAGTCCCCGGGAGACCCAGTACTTC. This codes for CASSPRETQYF. The V gene is TRBV6-5, the J gene TRBJ2-5; no definite D call. Trimming pared 5 bases from V and 5 bases from J, leaving 6 bases between. The CDR3 totals 11 residues. Germline V gene lookup returns CDR1 MNHEY and CDR2 SVGAGI.

This chain uses TRBV18 with TRBJ2-1; 9 nucleotides agree with TRBD2. In germline, CDR1 is KGHSH, CDR2 LQKENI. The CDR3 loop spans 15 amino acids. J gave up 9 bases and V 4 bases, and 10 bases lay outside the gene matches. CDR3 region: CASSRSGGLQGEQFF. For the CDR3, the DNA is TGTGCCAGCTCACGAAGCGGGGGGCTTCAGGGTGAGCAGTTCTTC.

This clone occurred many times. V usage is TRBV18 and J usage is TRBJ2-1; 8 nucleotides agree with TRBD2. V lost 3 bases and J lost 8; bases outside the gene matches: 6. The CDR3 has 14 residues. Germline loops: CDR1 KGHSH, CDR2 LQKENI. CDR3: CASSPLSGGDEQFF. CDR3 DNA sequence: TGTGCCAGCTCACCCCTGTCCGGGGGGGATGAGCAGTTCTTC.

The genes are TRBV11-2 and TRBJ2-7; the D is unclear. V was cut by 2 bases and J by 2 bases, with 13 bases left in between. This CDR3 contains 15 residues. From germline, CDR1 is SGHAT and CDR2 FQNNGV. In nucleotides, the CDR3 is TGTGCCAGCAGCTTAAACCGTCTCGGTCCCTACGAGCAGTACTTC. Encoded protein: CASSLNRLGPYEQYF.

Regarding this clone: The same CDR3 arises from other DNA sequences in this sample as well. This rearrangement joins TRBV18 to TRBJ2-5; 7 bases are a match to TRBD1. CDR3 length: 13 amino acids. Germline V CDR1 and CDR2: KGHSH, LQKENI. The V gene end was trimmed by 3 bases and the J gene end by 4 bases; junction bases not matched to a gene: 2. CDR3 in amino acids: CASSPPGGETQYF. The CDR3 DNA follows: TGTGCCAGCTCACCCCCAGGGGGAGAGACCCAGTACTTC.

V gene TRBV4-1 combines with J gene TRBJ2-7; 11 bases are a match to TRBD1. CDR3 length equals 15 residues. Germline loops: CDR1 MGHRA, CDR2 YSYEKL. With 3 bases clipped from V and 0 bases from J, the junction kept 1 base outside the gene matches. The CDR3 sequence: CASSQGTGGSYEQYF. The CDR3 region has the DNA TGCGCCAGCAGCCAGGGGACAGGGGGCTCCTACGAGCAGTACTTC.

This clone was recorded once. The chain is built from TRBV7-2 and TRBJ1-6; 9 nucleotides agree with TRBD1. V was pared by 6 bases and J by 9 bases, with 12 bases of the junction left unmatched. This CDR3 has 16 residues. The germline gives CDR1 SGHTA, CDR2 FQGNSA. CDR3 residues: CASREQLGQGSSPLHF. CDR3 DNA sequence: TGTGCCAGCAGAGAGCAACTCGGACAGGGGAGTTCACCCCTCCACTTT.

The V gene is TRBV12-5, the J gene TRBJ1-1; D not resolved. There are 13 residues in the CDR3. V lost 3 bases, J lost 5 bases, and 10 bases lay in between. Germline V gene data show CDR1 as LGHNT and CDR2 as FRNRAP. CDR3 sequence (DNA): TGTGCTAGTGGTTTAGGTATCGGGACTGAAGCTTTCTTT. Translating it yields CASGLGIGTEAFF.

J is TRBJ1-2 and V is TRBV19; D gene ambiguous. V lost 7 bases, J lost 3 bases, and 18 bases lay in between. The CDR3 length is 15 residues. Per the germline V gene, CDR1 is LNHDA and CDR2 is SQIVND (reference sequence). CDR3 sequence (DNA): TGTGCCAGTACCCCATGGCAATCGGAGGACTATGGCTACACCTTC. Its protein is CASTPWQSEDYGYTF.

The V call is TRBV9, the J call TRBJ2-7; D might be TRBD2 (6 bases). The length of the CDR3 is 19 residues. Germline loops: CDR1 SGDLS, CDR2 YYNGEE. With 4 bases removed from V and 0 bases from J, the gap between germline ends came to 26 bases. CDR3 protein: CASSPTSLLAASLSYEQYF. The CDR3 bases are TGTGCCAGCAGCCCTACTTCTTTATTAGCGGCGTCCCTCTCCTACGAGCAGTACTTC. Filled out from reference TRBV9 and TRBJ2-7, the complete variable domain reads DSGVTQTPKHLITATGQRVTLRCSPRSGDLSVYWYQQSLDQGLQFLIQYYNGEERAKGNILERFSAQQFPDLHSELNLSSLELGDSALYFCASSPTSLLAASLSYEQYFGPGTRLTVT.